The entry that follows covers one T cell receptor beta chain sequence. The data were obtained in a study of blood T cell repertoires in COVID-19. Study in general: The analysed material was cDNA or gDNA that came from T cells, B-cell-depleted T cells, or PBMCs.

Allocation to cohorts depended on clinical history reported by the participants. Germline V gene lookup returns CDR1 SGHVS and CDR2 FNYEAQ. This CDR3 has 16 residues. V was clipped by 5 bases and J by 0 bases, with 16 bases between them. TCRdb's table, derived via immunoSEQ multiplex PCR, lists solely in-frame clones and lacks some. This sample yields 100,000 or so clones, of which around 86% are seen a single time; approximately 2.6% belongs to the top ten. The chain carries TRBV7-6 and TRBJ1-1, with D unclear. The clonotype originates from a woman aged 45 to 65 who had recovered from COVID-19. Sequencing input: PBMCs or T cells enriched from blood (not recorded which). This CDR3 is CASSLGLRSVNTEAFF. DNA of the CDR3: TGTGCCAGCAGCCTAGGGTTGAGGAGTGTGAACACTGAAGCTTTCTTT.